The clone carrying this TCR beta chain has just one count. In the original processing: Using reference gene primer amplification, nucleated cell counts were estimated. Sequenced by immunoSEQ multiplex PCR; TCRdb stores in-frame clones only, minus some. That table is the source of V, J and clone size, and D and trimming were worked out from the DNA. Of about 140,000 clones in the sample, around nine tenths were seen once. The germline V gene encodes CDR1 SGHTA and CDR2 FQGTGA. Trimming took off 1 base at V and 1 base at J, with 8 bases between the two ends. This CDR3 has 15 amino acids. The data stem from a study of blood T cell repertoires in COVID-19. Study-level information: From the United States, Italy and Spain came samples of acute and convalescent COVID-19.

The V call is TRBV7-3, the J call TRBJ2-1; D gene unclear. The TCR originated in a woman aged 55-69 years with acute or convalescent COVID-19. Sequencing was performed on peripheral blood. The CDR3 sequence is CASSLKWSSYNEQFF. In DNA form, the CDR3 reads TGTGCCAGCAGCTTAAAGTGGAGTTCCTACAATGAGCAGTTCTTC.